These T cell receptor beta chains were read from a single sample in a study of T cell repertoires and HLA-DP antigens. Their specific antigens are unknown. Sequencing used immunoSEQ multiplex PCR; TCRdb keeps in-frame clones, though not all of them. The table includes approximately 110,000 clones, 85% to 95% detected once. The specimen sequenced was CD4+ T cells from PBMCs. The receptor source for this set is a young woman in good health and CMV-seronegative. CDR3s include the opening cysteine and the closing phenylalanine or tryptophan. D genes are given only for firm matches. Not all rows give a size; the values are once, few, many and, for expanded clones, a class.

>-|-|TRBV5-1|TRBJ2-3
TGCGCCAGCAGCTCCCTTCGCGGGACTAGCACAGATACGCAGTATTTT
CASSSLRGTSTDTQYF
>-|-|TRBV7-9|TRBJ2-1
TGTGCCAGCAGCTTAGCGACAGCTGAAAATGAGCAGTTCTTC
CASSLATAENEQFF
>-|-|TRBV9|TRBJ2-4
TGTGCCAGCAGCCCCACCACCGGGTCCCTGGGAAACATTCAGTACTTC
CASSPTTGSLGNIQYF
>-|-|TRBV15|TRBJ1-2
TGTGCCACCAGCAGAGATGAGGGGACGGGAGGCTACACCTTC
CATSRDEGTGGYTF
>TRBD1|-|TRBV7-9|TRBJ2-1
TGTGCCAGCAGCTTAATGTCAGGGGGTTACAATGAGCAGTTCTTC
CASSLMSGGYNEQFF
>-|-|TRBV12-5|TRBJ1-5
TGTGCTAGTGGTTTCTCACAGGGATTTTCCTATAGCAATCAGCCCCAGCATTTT
CASGFSQGFSYSNQPQHF
>-|-|TRBV6-5|TRBJ2-1
TGTGCCAGCAGCCCCGGGCAATACAATGAGCAGTTCTTC
CASSPGQYNEQFF
>TRBD1|-|TRBV5-1|TRBJ2-1
TGCGCCAGCAGCTCACACCCATACCGGGACAGGGGGCAGGATGAGCAGTTCTTC
CASSSHPYRDRGQDEQFF
>TRBD1|-|TRBV5-1|TRBJ2-3
TGCGCCAGCAGCTGGAAAGGACAGGGGGCGATAGATACGCAGTATTTT
CASSWKGQGAIDTQYF
>-|-|TRBV28|TRBJ1-2
TGTGCCAGCAGGACACGTCAGGGAATTGGTGGCTACACCTTC
CASRTRQGIGGYTF
>-|once|TRBV15|TRBJ1-5
TGTGCCACCAGCAGAGATATTAGGCAGCCCCAGCATTTT
CATSRDIRQPQHF
>TRBD1|-|TRBV18|TRBJ2-2
TGTGCCAGCTCACCACCGGGGACAGGGGCCGTCGGGGAGCTGTTTTTT
CASSPPGTGAVGELFF
>TRBD1|-|TRBV7-9|TRBJ1-1
TGTGCCAGCAGCTTAGAGACAGGGGGCACTGAAGCTTTCTTT
CASSLETGGTEAFF
>TRBD1|-|TRBV7-8|TRBJ1-1
TGTGCCAGCAGCTTAGCGGGGGGACAGGGAGGGACTGAAGCTTTCTTT
CASSLAGGQGGTEAFF
>TRBD1|-|TRBV28|TRBJ2-2
TGTGCCAGCAGTCCGTCAGGACAGGGCACCGGGGAGCTGTTTTTT
CASSPSGQGTGELFF
>-|-|TRBV5-8|TRBJ1-6
TGTGCCAGCAGCTCTAGACAGACCTATAATTCACCCCTCCACTTT
CASSSRQTYNSPLHF
>-|-|TRBV11-3|TRBJ2-3
TGTGCCAGCAGCTTAGGAGGGACCAGCACAGATACGCAGTATTTT
CASSLGGTSTDTQYF
>-|-|TRBV5-5|TRBJ1-4
TGTGCCAGCAGCTTGTATGAGGGGTGGAATGAAAAACTGTTTTTT
CASSLYEGWNEKLFF
>-|-|TRBV9|TRBJ2-3
TGTGCCAGCAGCGGGAACAGGAGGGGCACAGATACGCAGTATTTT
CASSGNRRGTDTQYF
>TRBD2|once|TRBV7-8|TRBJ2-2
TGTGCCAGCAGCTTAATCAGCGGGGGTCTCACCGGGGAGCTGTTTTTT
CASSLISGGLTGELFF